The present TCR beta chain was sequenced within a study of blood T cell repertoires in COVID-19. Study information: Samples of COVID-19 (acute and convalescent) were obtained from the United States, Italy and Spain. Nucleic acid was either cDNA or gDNA, and it came from T cells, B-cell-depleted T cells, or PBMCs.

This clone was seen just once. In the authors' workflow: Amplifying reference gene primers gave estimates of nucleated cell counts. Sequencing used immunoSEQ multiplex PCR; TCRdb keeps in-frame clones, though not all of them. The V and J calls and clone size were taken over from that table, and D and trimming were inferred from the DNA. The sample carries around 200,000 clones, approximately 86% recorded once. This CDR3 comprises 14 residues. V lost 7 bases to trimming and J lost 0 bases, with 12 bases between them. This TCR came from a man in his forties or fifties with active or convalescent COVID-19. The sample comprised peripheral blood. The V call is TRBV23-1, the J call TRBJ1-1; possible D gene TRBD1, 6 bases. TRBV23-1 is labeled an ORF, and its function is uncertain. Written as DNA, the CDR3 is TGCGCCAGCAAACAACAGGGACTGAACACTGAAGCTTTCTTT. This sequence encodes CASKQQGLNTEAFF.